This T cell receptor beta chain was documented in a study of early T cells in non-severe SARS-CoV-2 infection. This CDR3 has 12 residues. Trimming took off 2 bases at V and 5 bases at J, with 1 base between the two ends. Germline V gives CDR1 SEHNR, CDR2 FQNEAQ (reference sequence). Individual cDNA molecules received unique molecular identifiers. TCRdb re-analysed the 5' RACE reads in MiXCR, keeping a single row per CDR3 protein. The table shows 69,000 or so distinct CDR3 sequences, with about 12% occurring only once. In this sample, this clonotype turned up a few times. Source material: whole blood. This TCR derives from an adult who was a healthcare worker with PCR-confirmed SARS-CoV-2 infection or an uninfected control (not recorded which). The chain combines TRBV7-9 with TRBJ1-6; D not resolved. This CDR3 is CASSLNNSPLHF. CDR3 bases: TGTGCCAGCAGCTTAAATAATTCACCCCTCCACTTT. Combining the CDR3 with reference TRBV7-9 and TRBJ1-6 gives the whole variable domain DTGVSQNPRHKITKRGQNVTFRCDPISEHNRLYWYRQTLGQGPEFLTYFQNEAQLEKSRLLSDRFSAERPKGSFSTLEIQRTEQGDSAMYLCASSLNNSPLHFGNGTRLTVT.